The 6 T cell receptor beta chains below were found in one sample sequenced in a study of OX40 agonist ivuxolimab in advanced cancers. Data came from immunoSEQ multiplex PCR; TCRdb stores just in-frame clones and leaves some out. This sample has 55,000 to 95,000 clones; 85% to 90% occur once, and the top ten carry 2.5% to 3%. This specimen was CD4+ or CD8+ T cells sorted from blood, taken in a trial of the OX40 agonist ivuxolimab. The origin of the receptors is an adult with an advanced solid tumor such as melanoma, head and neck, liver or kidney cancer.

The chain carries TRBV6-5 and TRBJ1-2; 9 bases map to TRBD1. V shed 4 bases and J 4 bases; nucleotides not matched to a gene: 7. CDR1 and CDR2 from the germline V gene are MNHEY and SVGAGI. The CDR3 has 15 amino acids. The DNA for the CDR3 is TGTGCCAGCAGTTCCACCGGGACAGGGACCTATGGCTACACCTTC. This codes for CASSSTGTGTYGYTF.

This chain joins TRBV12-5 and TRBJ2-2, with D maybe TRBD1 (5 bases). Germline CDR1 is LGHNT and CDR2 is FRNRAP. The CDR3 is 18 residues long. V gave up 0 bases and J gave up 1 base, with 15 bases separating them. DNA for the CDR3: TGTGCTAGTGGTTTGGTAACCTCTAGAAGGGGGAACACCGGGGAGCTGTTTTTT. Amino acids: CASGLVTSRRGNTGELFF.

The chain uses TRBV11-3 and TRBJ2-3; 8 bases are a match to TRBD2. The CDR3 sequence is 16 residues long. Germline assignment: CDR1 SGHNT and CDR2 YENEEA. J gave up 3 bases and V 5 bases, and 10 bases lay outside the gene matches. CDR3 in DNA: TGTGCCAGCAGCCCTCACAGAGCGGGAGAAACAGATACGCAGTATTTT. Translating gives CASSPHRAGETDTQYF. Based on the CDR3 plus reference TRBV11-3 and TRBJ2-3, the full variable domain is EAGVVQSPRYKIIEKKQPVAFWCNPISGHNTLYWYLQNLGQGPELLIRYENEEAVDDSQLPKDRFSAERLKGVDSTLKIQPAELGDSAVYLCASSPHRAGETDTQYFGPGTRLTVL.

V usage is TRBV6-1 and J usage is TRBJ1-2; D gene uncertain. The CDR3 is made up of 12 amino acids. Trimming removed 0 bases at V and 8 bases at J, with 7 bases between. Germline CDR1 is MNHNS and CDR2 is SASEGT. CDR3 in DNA: TGTGCCAGCAGTGAAGCACCGGTAGGCTACACCTTC. This encodes CASSEAPVGYTF.

The chain has TRBV5-6 and TRBJ2-7; D might be TRBD1 (7 bases). This CDR3 is 16 amino acids long. Trimming cost V 4 bases and J 2 bases, with 19 bases left between them. In germline, CDR1 is SGHDT, CDR2 YYEEEE. The DNA of the CDR3 is TGTGCCAGCAGCCCAGGGGGTAGCGGAAGTACCTACGAGCAGTACTTC. Translating it yields CASSPGGSGSTYEQYF. Filled out from reference TRBV5-6 and TRBJ2-7, the complete variable domain reads DAGVTQSPTHLIKTRGQQVTLRCSPKSGHDTVSWYQQALGQGPQFIFQYYEEEERQRGNFPDRFSGHQFPNYSSELNVNALLLGDSALYLCASSPGGSGSTYEQYFGPGTRLTVT.

As DNA, the CDR3 is TGCGCCAGCAGTGTGGACCCCTCCGTGACTGAAGCTTTCTTT. This translates into CASSVDPSVTEAFF. This rearrangement joins TRBV10-2 to TRBJ1-1; D unclear. Trimming shortened V by 4 bases and J by 5 bases, and 14 bases separated the two germline ends. The length of the CDR3 is 14 residues. In germline, CDR1 is WSHSY, CDR2 SAAADI.